This T cell receptor beta chain is drawn from a study of blood T cell repertoires in COVID-19. Study context: PBMCs, B-cell-depleted T cells, or T cells were the source of the cDNA or gDNA that made up the material.

Profiled with immunoSEQ multiplex PCR; TCRdb holds only in-frame clones, not every one. Found here are approximately 240,000 clones, about 83% of them singletons; the top ten hold less than 6.5%. This clone was counted only a few times. The V gene's germline CDR1 is MRHNA and CDR2 SNTAGT. V dropped 6 bases and J dropped 5; count of bases not matched to a gene: 5. The CDR3 has 14 amino acids. The J gene is TRBJ2-2, the V gene TRBV6-4; 8 bases are a match to TRBD2. Sequenced: peripheral blood. This receptor was obtained from a human donor in a cohort sampled during active COVID-19. DNA of the CDR3: TGTGCCAGCAGCCATAGCGGGAATACCGGGGAGCTGTTTTTT. Translated: CASSHSGNTGELFF.